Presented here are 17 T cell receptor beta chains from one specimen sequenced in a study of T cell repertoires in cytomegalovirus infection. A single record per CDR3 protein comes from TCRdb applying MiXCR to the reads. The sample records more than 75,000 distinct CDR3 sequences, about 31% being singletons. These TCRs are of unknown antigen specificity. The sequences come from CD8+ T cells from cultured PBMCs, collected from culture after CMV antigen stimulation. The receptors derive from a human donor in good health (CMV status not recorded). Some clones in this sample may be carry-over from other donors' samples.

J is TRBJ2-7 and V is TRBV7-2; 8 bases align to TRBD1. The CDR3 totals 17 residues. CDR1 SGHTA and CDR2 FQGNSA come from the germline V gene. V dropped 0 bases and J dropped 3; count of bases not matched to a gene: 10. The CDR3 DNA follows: TGTGCCAGCAGCTTAGCCGTCCGGACAGGGAACGTCTACGAGCAGTACTTC. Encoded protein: CASSLAVRTGNVYEQYF. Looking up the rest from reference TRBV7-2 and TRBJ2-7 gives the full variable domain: GAGVSQSPSNKVTEKGKDVELRCDPISGHTALYWYRQSLGQGLEFLIYFQGNSAPDKSGLPSDRFSAERTGGSVSTLTIQRTQQEDSAVYLCASSLAVRTGNVYEQYFGPGTRLTVT.

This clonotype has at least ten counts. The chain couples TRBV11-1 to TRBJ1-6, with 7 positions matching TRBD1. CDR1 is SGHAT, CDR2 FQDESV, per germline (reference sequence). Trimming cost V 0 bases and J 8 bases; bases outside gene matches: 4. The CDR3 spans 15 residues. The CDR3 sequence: CASSLAAGGHSPLHF. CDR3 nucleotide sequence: TGTGCCAGCAGCTTAGCGGCAGGGGGTCATTCACCCCTCCACTTT.

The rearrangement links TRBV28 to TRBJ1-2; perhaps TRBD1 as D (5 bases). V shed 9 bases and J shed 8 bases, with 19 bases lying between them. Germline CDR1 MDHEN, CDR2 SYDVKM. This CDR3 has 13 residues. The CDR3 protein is CASKQGTGNGYTF. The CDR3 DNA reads TGTGCCAGTAAACAAGGGACCGGCAACGGCTACACCTTC.

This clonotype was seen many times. CDR3 in DNA: TGTGCCAGCAGTTTAAATCCACCCATGTATCAGCCCCAGCATTTT. Encoded protein: CASSLNPPMYQPQHF. The genes are TRBV28 and TRBJ1-5; D unresolved. CDR3 size: 15 residues. Germline V gene data show CDR1 as MDHEN and CDR2 as SYDVKM. V was trimmed by 2 bases and J by 5 bases, leaving 13 bases between them.

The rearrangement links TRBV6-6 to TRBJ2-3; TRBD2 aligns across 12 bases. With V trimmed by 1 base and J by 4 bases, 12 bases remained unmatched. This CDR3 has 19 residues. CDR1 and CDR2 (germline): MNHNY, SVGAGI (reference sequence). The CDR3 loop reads CASSYWDSSGGVGADTQYF. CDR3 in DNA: TGTGCCAGCAGTTACTGGGACTCTAGCGGGGGGGTCGGGGCAGATACGCAGTATTTT.

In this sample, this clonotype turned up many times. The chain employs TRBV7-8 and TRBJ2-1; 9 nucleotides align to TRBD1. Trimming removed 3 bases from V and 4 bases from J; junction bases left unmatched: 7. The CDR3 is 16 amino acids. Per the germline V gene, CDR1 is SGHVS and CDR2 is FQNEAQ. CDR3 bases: TGTGCCAGCAGCTTCTTCACAGGGGGCGCATACAATGAGCAGTTCTTC. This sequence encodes CASSFFTGGAYNEQFF.

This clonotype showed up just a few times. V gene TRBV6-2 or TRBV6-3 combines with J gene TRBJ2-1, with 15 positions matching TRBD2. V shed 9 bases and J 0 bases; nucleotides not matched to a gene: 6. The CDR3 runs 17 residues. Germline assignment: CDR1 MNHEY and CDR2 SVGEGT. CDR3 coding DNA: TGTGCCAGTTATGGACTAGCGGGGGGGAGCTCCTACAATGAGCAGTTCTTC. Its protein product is CASYGLAGGSSYNEQFF.

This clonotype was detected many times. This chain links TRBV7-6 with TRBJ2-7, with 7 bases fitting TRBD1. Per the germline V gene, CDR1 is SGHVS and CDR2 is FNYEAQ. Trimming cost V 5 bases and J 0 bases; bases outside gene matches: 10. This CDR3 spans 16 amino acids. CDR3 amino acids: CASSRPRDSSSYEQYF. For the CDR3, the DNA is TGTGCCAGCAGCCGTCCCCGGGACAGCAGCTCCTACGAGCAGTACTTC.

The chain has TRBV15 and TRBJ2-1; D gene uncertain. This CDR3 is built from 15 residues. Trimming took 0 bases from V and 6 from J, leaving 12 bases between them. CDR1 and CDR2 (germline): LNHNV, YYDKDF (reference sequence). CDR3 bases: TGTGCCACCAGCAGAGAAAGGAAACTAATCAATGAGCAGTTCTTC. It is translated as CATSRERKLINEQFF. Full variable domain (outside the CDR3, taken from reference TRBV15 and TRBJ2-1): DAMVIQNPRYQVTQFGKPVTLSCSQTLNHNVMYWYQQKSSQAPKLLFHYYDKDFNNEADTPDNFQSRRPNTSFCFLDIRSPGLGDTAMYLCATSRERKLINEQFFGPGTRLTVL.

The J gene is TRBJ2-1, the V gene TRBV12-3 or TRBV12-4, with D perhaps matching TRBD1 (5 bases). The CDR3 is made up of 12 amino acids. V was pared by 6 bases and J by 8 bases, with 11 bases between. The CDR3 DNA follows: TGTGCCAGCAGAAAGGGGCTAGATGAGCAGTTCTTC. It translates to CASRKGLDEQFF.

CDR3 sequence: CASSLVAGNTGELFF. For the CDR3, the DNA is TGTGCCAGCAGCTTGGTTGCGGGGAACACCGGGGAGCTGTTTTTT. This sequence joins TRBV5-4 and TRBJ2-2, with a tentative D call TRBD2 (5 bases). Trimming cost V 0 bases and J 1 base, with 7 bases left between them. CDR3 size: 15 residues. CDR1 and CDR2 from the germline V gene are SGHNT and YYREEE (reference sequence). The full variable domain, in which reference TRBV5-4 and TRBJ2-2 provide the parts outside the CDR3, is ETGVTQSPTHLIKTRGQQVTLRCSSQSGHNTVSWYQQALGQGPQFIFQYYREEENGRGNFPPRFSGLQFPNYSSELNVNALELDDSALYLCASSLVAGNTGELFFGEGSRLTVL.

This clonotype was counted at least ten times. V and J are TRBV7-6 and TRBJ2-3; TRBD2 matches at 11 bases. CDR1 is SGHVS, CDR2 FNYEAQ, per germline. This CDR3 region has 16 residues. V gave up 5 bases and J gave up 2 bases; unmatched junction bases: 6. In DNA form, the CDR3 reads TGTGCCAGCAGCACACGACTAGCGGGGCACACAGATACGCAGTATTTT. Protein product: CASSTRLAGHTDTQYF. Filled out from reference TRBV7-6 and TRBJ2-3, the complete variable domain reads GAGVSQSPRYKVTKRGQDVALRCDPISGHVSLYWYRQALGQGPEFLTYFNYEAQQDKSGLPNDRFSAERPEGSISTLTIQRTEQRDSAMYRCASSTRLAGHTDTQYFGPGTRLTVL.

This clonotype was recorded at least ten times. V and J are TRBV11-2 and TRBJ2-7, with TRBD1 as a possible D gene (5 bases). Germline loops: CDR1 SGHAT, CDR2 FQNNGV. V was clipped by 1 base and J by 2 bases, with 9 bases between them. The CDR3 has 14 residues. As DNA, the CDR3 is TGTGCCAGCAGCTTAGCAGGGTCCCCCTACGAGCAGTACTTC. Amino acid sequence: CASSLAGSPYEQYF.

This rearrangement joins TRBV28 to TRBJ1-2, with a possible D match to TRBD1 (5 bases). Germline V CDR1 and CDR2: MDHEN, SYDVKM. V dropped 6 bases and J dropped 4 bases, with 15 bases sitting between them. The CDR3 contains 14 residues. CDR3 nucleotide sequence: TGTGCCAGCAGCCCGCGGGGGTCGGGCTATGGCTACACCTTC. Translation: CASSPRGSGYGYTF.

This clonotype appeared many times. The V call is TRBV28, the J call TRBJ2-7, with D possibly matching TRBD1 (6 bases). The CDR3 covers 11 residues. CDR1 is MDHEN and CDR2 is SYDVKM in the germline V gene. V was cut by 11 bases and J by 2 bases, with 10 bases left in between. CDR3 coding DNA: TGTGCCTCAGGGGATCCCTACGAGCAGTACTTC. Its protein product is CASGDPYEQYF.

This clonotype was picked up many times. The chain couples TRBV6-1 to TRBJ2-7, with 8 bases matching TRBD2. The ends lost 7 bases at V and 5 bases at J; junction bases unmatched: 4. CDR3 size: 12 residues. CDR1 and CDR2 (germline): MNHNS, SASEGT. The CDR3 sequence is CASTSGGDEQYF. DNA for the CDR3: TGTGCCAGCACCAGCGGGGGCGACGAGCAGTACTTC.

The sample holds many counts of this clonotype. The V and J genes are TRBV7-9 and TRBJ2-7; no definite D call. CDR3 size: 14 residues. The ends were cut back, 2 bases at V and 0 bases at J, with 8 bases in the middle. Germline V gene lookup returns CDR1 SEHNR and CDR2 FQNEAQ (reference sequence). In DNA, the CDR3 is TGTGCCAGCAGCTTAACCTCGACCTCCTACGAGCAGTACTTC. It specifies CASSLTSTSYEQYF.